The 3 T cell receptor beta chains below come from one sample, sequenced in a study of blood T cell repertoires in COVID-19. Here immunoSEQ multiplex PCR was the method, and the copy in TCRdb shows in-frame clones only, minus some. The sample carries approximately 100,000 clones, approximately 93% recorded once. Sequencing used peripheral blood. All receptors derive from a man aged 55 to 69 with acute or convalescent COVID-19.

The rearrangement links TRBV24-1 to TRBJ2-7, with 10 positions matching TRBD2. The CDR3 covers 14 residues. The J segment lost 5 bases and the V segment lost 12 bases, leaving 12 bases of the junction unmatched. Germline-derived CDR1 and CDR2 are KGHDR and SFDVKD. The CDR3 is CAPHGTSGTHEQYF. The CDR3 DNA is TGTGCCCCTCATGGAACTAGCGGGACCCACGAGCAGTACTTC.

V and J are TRBV6-5 and TRBJ2-1; TRBD2 matches at 7 bases. Trimming removed 4 bases from V and 4 bases from J; junction bases left unmatched: 7. CDR3 length equals 15 residues. Germline V CDR1 and CDR2: MNHEY, SVGAGI. Written as DNA, the CDR3 is TGTGCCAGCAGTTCCAGGGAGGGTCAATACAATGAGCAGTTCTTC. Protein product: CASSSREGQYNEQFF.

This clone was seen just once. This sequence joins TRBV7-8 and TRBJ2-1; a possible D gene is TRBD1 (6 bases). V lost 2 bases to trimming and J lost 8 bases, with 13 bases between them. This CDR3 has 14 amino acids. Germline V gives CDR1 SGHVS, CDR2 FQNEAQ. The CDR3 DNA is TGTGCCAGCAGCTTACTCAAGGGGGTCTATGAGCAGTTCTTC. Its protein is CASSLLKGVYEQFF.